This T cell receptor (beta chain) was recorded in a study of regulatory T cells in long-lasting Graves disease. The time point was: persistent/refractory GD, antithyroid drugs over 5 years with positive TRAb. The authors made the TCR library using RNA they extracted from PBMCs. Patients all came to the study from an endocrinology department in Xi'an, China. Relying on iRepertoire HTBI primers and Arm-PCR of CDR3 regions, the team built TCR beta libraries. TCRdb reanalysed the multiplex PCR reads using MiXCR and keeps one entry per CDR3 protein. The sample records roughly 500,000 distinct CDR3 sequences, less than 25% being singletons. About this clonotype: No antigen is known for it.

Study results and limitations: It was in persistent disease that TRBV28, TRBJ1-2 and TRBJ2-5 were favored. Possibly, accuracy suffered from the small sample size.

The CDR3 loop spans 15 amino acids. Germline CDR1 SEHNR, CDR2 FQNEAQ (reference sequence). V lost 1 base to trimming and J lost 4 bases, with 11 bases between them. Sequenced here: peripheral blood mononuclear cells (PBMCs), sampled when the disease was refractory, from a patient treated with antithyroid drugs. The chain employs TRBV7-9 and TRBJ1-3; D is possibly TRBD1 (5 bases). The origin of this receptor is a female donor with Graves disease. In DNA form, the CDR3 reads TGTGCCAGCAGCTTAGGTCCCGACAGCGGAAACACCATATATTTT. The encoded protein is CASSLGPDSGNTIYF.